These T cell receptor beta chains were read from a single sample in a study of sequential checkpoint blockade in melanoma. Repertoires were generated with immunoSEQ multiplex PCR, while TCRdb's copy carries only in-frame clones and drops some. The top ten hold approximately 17% of the sample, which has roughly 18,000 clones, under 75% seen once. The sequencing here drew on CD8+ T cells sorted from blood (inferred from file names), taken from a patient given nivolumab and ipilimumab in sequence. The receptors derive from a human donor with melanoma. The CDR3 runs from the conserved cysteine through the conserved F or W. A D gene is named only where the DNA matches it firmly. Some rows mark clone size as missing; the rest say once, few, many or name a class of expanded clone.

v_gene,d_gene,j_gene,abundance,CDR3nt,CDR3aa
TRBV7-6,-,TRBJ1-1,once,TGTGCCAGCAGCTTAGCAGGGGCCACTGAAGCTTTCTTT,CASSLAGATEAFF
TRBV7-2,TRBD1,TRBJ1-1,-,TGTGCCAGCAGCTTACCGGGACAGGGGGCGCTGCGCACTGAAGCTTTCTTT,CASSLPGQGALRTEAFF
TRBV7-6,-,TRBJ1-3,-,TGTGCCAGCAGTTCTGACAGGAGCCTCAGCCCGGTATATTTT,CASSSDRSLSPVYF
TRBV4-3,TRBD1,TRBJ1-2,-,TGCGCCAGCAGCCAAAGGGGGACAGGGGGCTACTATGGCTACACCTTC,CASSQRGTGGYYGYTF
TRBV7-3,-,TRBJ2-5,few,TGTGCCAGCAGCTTACAGGGAACTCTGGGGGAGACCCAGTACTTC,CASSLQGTLGETQYF
TRBV6-5,-,TRBJ1-2,-,TGTGCCAGCAGTTACACAGGTCAGGGCGTCTATGGCTACACCTTC,CASSYTGQGVYGYTF
TRBV4-1,-,TRBJ1-1,-,TGCGCCAGCAGCCAAGTAACAGGAATGAACACTGAAGCTTTCTTT,CASSQVTGMNTEAFF
TRBV4-2,TRBD2,TRBJ2-7,few,TGTGCCAGCAGCCAAGAGGGGGGGGGTAGCTACGAGCAGTACTTC,CASSQEGGGSYEQYF
TRBV28,-,TRBJ1-2,-,TGTGCCAGCAGTGCGGGGGGCGGATTGCCGGGAGGGGGCTACACCTTC,CASSAGGGLPGGGYTF
TRBV2,TRBD1,TRBJ2-7,-,TGTGCCAGCAGAGGGACAGGGATCAACGAGCAGTACTTC,CASRGTGINEQYF
TRBV5-1,-,TRBJ2-7,-,TGCGCCAGCAGCTTGGTACCAGGGGCGCAGGTCGAGCAGTACTTC,CASSLVPGAQVEQYF
TRBV29-1,-,TRBJ2-2,-,TGCAGCGTCCCCACTGACACCGGGGAGCTGTTTTTT,CSVPTDTGELFF
TRBV5-1,-,TRBJ2-1,-,TGCGCCAGCAGCTTGGACAGGCCCAGTGAGCAGTTCTTC,CASSLDRPSEQFF
TRBV28,-,TRBJ1-2,-,TGTGCCAGCAGTTCTTTAACAGGGTTACTTGGCTACACCTTC,CASSSLTGLLGYTF
TRBV27,-,TRBJ1-2,-,TGTGCCAGCAGTTTCCTTTCGGACTGGGGAGGCTACACCTTC,CASSFLSDWGGYTF
TRBV9,-,TRBJ1-2,-,TGTGCCAGCAGCGTAGATGACAGCTATGGCTACACCTTC,CASSVDDSYGYTF
TRBV9,TRBD1,TRBJ2-1,-,TGTGCCAGCAGCGTAGGGGACAGAAGTTACAATGAGCAGTTCTTC,CASSVGDRSYNEQFF
TRBV18,-,TRBJ2-7,few,TGTGCCAGCTCACCACCTCAGGGAGGTCCCTACGAGCAGTACTTC,CASSPPQGGPYEQYF
TRBV5-8,-,TRBJ2-2,-,TGTGCCAGCAGCCCAGAGCAGGGCCCCACCGGGGAGCTGTTTTTT,CASSPEQGPTGELFF
TRBV7-9,-,TRBJ2-1,-,TGTGCCAGCAGCCACCTACCGGATCTAGCGGGCCAGGGGGACAATGAGCAGTTCTTC,CASSHLPDLAGQGDNEQFF
TRBV6-5,-,TRBJ1-1,few,TGTGCCAGCAGTTACTATCCCAGGGGCCCTGAAGCTTTCTTT,CASSYYPRGPEAFF
TRBV6-1,TRBD2,TRBJ2-3,-,TGTGCCAGCAGTCAAACTAGCGGGGGTCCAGATACGCAGTATTTT,CASSQTSGGPDTQYF
TRBV27,-,TRBJ2-7,-,TGTGCCAGCAGTTTACCTATCTCCTACGAGCAGTACTTC,CASSLPISYEQYF
TRBV13,TRBD1,TRBJ1-1,-,TGTGCCAGCAGCTACGGGACAGGGGCTGAAGCTTTCTTT,CASSYGTGAEAFF
TRBV27,-,TRBJ1-2,-,TGTGCCAGCAGTTTCTCGGCCCTGAGGGGCTACACCTTC,CASSFSALRGYTF
TRBV11-2,TRBD1,TRBJ1-6,-,TGTGCCAGCAGCTTGGGACAGGGCTCTAATTCACCCCTCCACTTT,CASSLGQGSNSPLHF
TRBV19,TRBD1,TRBJ2-7,-,TGTGCCAGTAGCTGGGACAGCTCCTACGAGCAGTACTTC,CASSWDSSYEQYF
TRBV19,-,TRBJ1-2,-,TGTGCCAGTAGTATAGGGGACTTTAACTATGGCTACACCTTC,CASSIGDFNYGYTF
TRBV7-6,TRBD1,TRBJ2-7,-,TGTGCCAGCAGCTTTAGACAGGGCCTCCTATACGAGCAGTACTTC,CASSFRQGLLYEQYF
TRBV28,-,TRBJ1-4,once,TGTGCCAGCAGTTTGCAGGCCAAAACAAATGAAAAACTGTTTTTT,CASSLQAKTNEKLFF
TRBV4-1,-,TRBJ1-5,-,TGCGCCAGCAGCTTGCGGGTGGATAGCAATCAGCCCCAGCATTTT,CASSLRVDSNQPQHF
TRBV28,TRBD1,TRBJ2-7,-,TGTGCCAGCAGTTTACCCGGGACAGGGGGGGCGTGGGAGCAGTACTTC,CASSLPGTGGAWEQYF
TRBV19,-,TRBJ2-7,-,TGTGCCAGCAATCAGGCTAACCCATTCTACGAGCAGTACTTC,CASNQANPFYEQYF
TRBV27,TRBD1,TRBJ2-7,-,TGTGCCAGCAGCCGGACAGGTAACTACGAGCAGTACTTC,CASSRTGNYEQYF
TRBV13,-,TRBJ1-2,-,TGTGCCAGCAGCTTAGGGCAGGGTGGAGGCTACACCTTC,CASSLGQGGGYTF
TRBV6-5,-,TRBJ1-1,-,TGTGCCAGCAGTATTAGACAGCCTAACACTGAAGCTTTCTTT,CASSIRQPNTEAFF
TRBV2,TRBD2,TRBJ2-1,-,TGTGCCAGCCGAGGGGTACCAGCGGGAGGGCCATATGATGAGCAGTTCTTC,CASRGVPAGGPYDEQFF
TRBV7-3,TRBD1,TRBJ1-1,-,TGTGCCAGCAGCGCCTGGACAGGGTCTAGCACTGAAGCTTTCTTT,CASSAWTGSSTEAFF
TRBV9,-,TRBJ1-1,once,TGTGCCAGCAGCGTAGGTGCGGGATCAGGGGAAGCTTTCTTT,CASSVGAGSGEAFF
TRBV5-5,-,TRBJ1-6,-,TGTGCCAGCAGCCTGCCGGGACTTAATTCACCCCTCCACTTT,CASSLPGLNSPLHF
TRBV5-1,TRBD1,TRBJ2-7,few,TGCGCCAGCAGCTTCCTTCCGGGACAGGTTTCCTACGAGCAGTACTTC,CASSFLPGQVSYEQYF
TRBV5-6,TRBD1,TRBJ2-7,-,TGTGCCAGCAGCTTGGGGGCGGTACAGGGGGCAGACGAGCAGTACTTC,CASSLGAVQGADEQYF
TRBV27,-,TRBJ1-2,-,TGTGCCAGCAGTTCCCTCCTGACAGACATCTATGGCTACACCTTC,CASSSLLTDIYGYTF
TRBV13,-,TRBJ2-3,-,TGTGCCAGCAGCTGGTCCAGGGTGACCACAGATACGCAGTATTTT,CASSWSRVTTDTQYF
TRBV27,-,TRBJ1-1,-,TGTGCCAGCAGTACGAGCGGCATGAACACTGAAGCTTTCTTT,CASSTSGMNTEAFF
TRBV9,-,TRBJ2-1,-,TGTGCCAGCAGCGTAGCTACGACAGAACCTACGAGACTCGTAAACAATGAGCAGTTCTTC,CASSVATTEPTRLVNNEQFF
TRBV6-5,TRBD1,TRBJ2-3,-,TGTGCCAGCAGTCCCAGACAGGGGGGGACAGATACGCAGTATTTT,CASSPRQGGTDTQYF
TRBV13,-,TRBJ2-3,-,TGTGCCAGCAGCTTAGGCCCCCATCCCCCCACAGATACGCAGTATTTT,CASSLGPHPPTDTQYF
TRBV7-8,TRBD2,TRBJ2-1,-,TGTGCCAGCAGCTTAGCGGTCAGGGCTAGCGGGGGGCTCAATGAGCAGTTCTTC,CASSLAVRASGGLNEQFF
TRBV6-4,TRBD2,TRBJ2-1,-,TGTGCCAGCAGTGGGGACAGTGCCCGACTAGCGGGTGACTACAATGAGCAGTTCTTC,CASSGDSARLAGDYNEQFF
TRBV30,-,TRBJ1-2,-,TGTGCCTGGAGAGGGGCTCCTAACTATGGCTACACCTTC,CAWRGAPNYGYTF
TRBV11-1,TRBD1,TRBJ2-1,-,TGTGCCAGCAGCTCGACAGGGTTGACCTACAATGAGCAGTTCTTC,CASSSTGLTYNEQFF